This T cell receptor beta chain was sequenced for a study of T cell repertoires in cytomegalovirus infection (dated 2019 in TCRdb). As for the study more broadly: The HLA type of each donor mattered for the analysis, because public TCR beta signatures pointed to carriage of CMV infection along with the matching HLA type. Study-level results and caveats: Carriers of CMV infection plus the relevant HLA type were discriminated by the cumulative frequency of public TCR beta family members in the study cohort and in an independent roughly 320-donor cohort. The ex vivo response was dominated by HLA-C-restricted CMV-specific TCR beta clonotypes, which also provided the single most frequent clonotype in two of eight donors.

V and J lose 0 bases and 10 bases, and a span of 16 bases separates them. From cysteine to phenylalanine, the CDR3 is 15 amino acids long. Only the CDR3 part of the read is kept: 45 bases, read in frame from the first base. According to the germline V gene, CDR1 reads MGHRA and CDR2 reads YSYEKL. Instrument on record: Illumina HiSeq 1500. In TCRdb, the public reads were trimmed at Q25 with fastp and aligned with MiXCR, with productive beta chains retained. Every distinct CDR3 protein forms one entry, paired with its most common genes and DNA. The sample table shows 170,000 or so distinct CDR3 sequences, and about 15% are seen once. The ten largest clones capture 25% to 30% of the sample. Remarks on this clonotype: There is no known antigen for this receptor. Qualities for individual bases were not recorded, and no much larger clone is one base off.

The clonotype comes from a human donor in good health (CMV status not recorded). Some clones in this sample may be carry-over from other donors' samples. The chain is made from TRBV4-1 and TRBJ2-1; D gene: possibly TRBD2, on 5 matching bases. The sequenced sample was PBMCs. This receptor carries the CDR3 CASSQEFTAGREQFF. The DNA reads TGCGCCAGCAGCCAAGAGTTCACGGCGGGTCGAGAGCAGTTCTTC.